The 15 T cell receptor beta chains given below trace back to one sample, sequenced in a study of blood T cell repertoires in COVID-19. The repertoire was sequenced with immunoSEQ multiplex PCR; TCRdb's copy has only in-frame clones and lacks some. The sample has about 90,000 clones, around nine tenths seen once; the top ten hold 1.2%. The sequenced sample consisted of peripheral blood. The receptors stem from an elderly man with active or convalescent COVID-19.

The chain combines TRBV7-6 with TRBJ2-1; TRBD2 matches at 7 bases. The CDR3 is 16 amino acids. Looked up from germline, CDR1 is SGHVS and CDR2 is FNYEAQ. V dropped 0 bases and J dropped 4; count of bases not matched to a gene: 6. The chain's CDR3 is CASSLASSSGYNEQFF. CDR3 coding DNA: TGTGCCAGCAGCTTAGCGTCGTCTAGCGGATACAATGAGCAGTTCTTC.

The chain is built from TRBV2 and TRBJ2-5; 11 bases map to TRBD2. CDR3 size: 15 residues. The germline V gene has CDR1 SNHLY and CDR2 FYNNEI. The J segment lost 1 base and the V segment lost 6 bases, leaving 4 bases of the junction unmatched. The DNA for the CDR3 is TGTGCCAGCAGGGGGGGACTAGCGGTCCAAGAGACCCAGTACTTC. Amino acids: CASRGGLAVQETQYF.

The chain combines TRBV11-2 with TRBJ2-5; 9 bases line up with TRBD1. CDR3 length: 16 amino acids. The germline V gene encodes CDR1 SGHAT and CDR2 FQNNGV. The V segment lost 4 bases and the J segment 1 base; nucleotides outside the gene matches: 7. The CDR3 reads CASSSRQGEFQETQYF. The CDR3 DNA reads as TGTGCCAGCAGCTCTCGACAGGGGGAGTTCCAAGAGACCCAGTACTTC.

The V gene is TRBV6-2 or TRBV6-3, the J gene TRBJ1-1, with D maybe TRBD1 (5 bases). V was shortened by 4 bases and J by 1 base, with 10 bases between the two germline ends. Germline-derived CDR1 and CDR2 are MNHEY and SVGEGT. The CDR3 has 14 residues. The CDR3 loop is CASSFRVANTEAFF. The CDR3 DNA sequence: TGTGCCAGCAGTTTCAGGGTGGCGAACACTGAAGCTTTCTTT.

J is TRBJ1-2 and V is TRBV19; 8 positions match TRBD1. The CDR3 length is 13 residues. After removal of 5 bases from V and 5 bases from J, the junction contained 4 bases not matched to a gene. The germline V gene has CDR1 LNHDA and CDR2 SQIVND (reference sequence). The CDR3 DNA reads TGTGCCAGTAGTCTTCAGGGGGCTTATGGCTACACCTTC. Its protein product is CASSLQGAYGYTF.

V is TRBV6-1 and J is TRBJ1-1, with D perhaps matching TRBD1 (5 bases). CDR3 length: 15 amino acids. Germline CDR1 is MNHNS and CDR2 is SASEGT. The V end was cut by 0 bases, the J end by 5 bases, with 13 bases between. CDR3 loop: CASSEAPAGRTEAFF. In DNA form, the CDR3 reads TGTGCCAGCAGTGAAGCGCCGGCAGGGCGAACTGAAGCTTTCTTT.

The CDR3 reads CASSQDPGGLVSEQYF. The CDR3 DNA sequence: TGCGCCAGCAGCCAAGATCCTGGGGGACTAGTTTCCGAGCAGTACTTC. The rearrangement joins TRBV4-1 to TRBJ2-7; TRBD2 matches 8 bases. The V and J ends lost 0 bases and 6 bases, in that order; junction bases with no gene match: 10. This CDR3 has 16 residues. Germline CDR1 MGHRA, CDR2 YSYEKL.

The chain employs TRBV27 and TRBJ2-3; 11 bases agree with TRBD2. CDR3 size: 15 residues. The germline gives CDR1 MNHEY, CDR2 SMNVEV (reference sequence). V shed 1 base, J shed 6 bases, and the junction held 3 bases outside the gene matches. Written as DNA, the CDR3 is TGTGCCAGCAGTTTATTTCGGACTAGCGGGGATACGCAGTATTTT. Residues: CASSLFRTSGDTQYF.

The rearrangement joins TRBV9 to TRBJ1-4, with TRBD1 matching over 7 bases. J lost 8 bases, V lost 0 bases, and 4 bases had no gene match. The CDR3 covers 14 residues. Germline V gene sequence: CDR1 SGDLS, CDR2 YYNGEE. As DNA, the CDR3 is TGTGCCAGCAGCGTAGAGGGGGCTCGGGAAAAACTGTTTTTT. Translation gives CASSVEGAREKLFF.

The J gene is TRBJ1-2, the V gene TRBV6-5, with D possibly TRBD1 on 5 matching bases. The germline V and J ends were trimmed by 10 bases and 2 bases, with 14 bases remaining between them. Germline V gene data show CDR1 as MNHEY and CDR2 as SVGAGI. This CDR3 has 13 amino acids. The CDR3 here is CATLSGGNYGYTF. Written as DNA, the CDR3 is TGTGCCACCCTATCCGGGGGGAACTATGGCTACACCTTC.

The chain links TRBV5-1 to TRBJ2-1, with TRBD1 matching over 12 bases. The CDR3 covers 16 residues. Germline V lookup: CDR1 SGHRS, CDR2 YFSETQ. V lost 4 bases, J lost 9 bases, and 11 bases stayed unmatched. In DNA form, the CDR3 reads TGCGCCAGCAGCCTCCACCTCGGGACAGGGGGCGGTGAGCAGTTCTTC. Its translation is CASSLHLGTGGGEQFF.

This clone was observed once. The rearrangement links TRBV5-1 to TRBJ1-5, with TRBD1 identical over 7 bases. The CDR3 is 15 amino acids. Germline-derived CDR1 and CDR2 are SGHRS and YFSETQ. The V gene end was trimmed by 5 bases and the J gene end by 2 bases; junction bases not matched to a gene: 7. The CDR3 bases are TGCGCCAGCAGTCCTCAGGGGGGAGGCAATCAGCCCCAGCATTTT. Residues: CASSPQGGGNQPQHF.

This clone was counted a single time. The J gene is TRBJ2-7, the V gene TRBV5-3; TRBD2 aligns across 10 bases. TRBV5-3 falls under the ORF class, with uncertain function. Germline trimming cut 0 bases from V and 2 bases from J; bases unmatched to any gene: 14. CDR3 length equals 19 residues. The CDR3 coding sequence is TGTGCCAGAAGCTTGGTGTTTGCAGCGGGAGGGCCGGCGGCCTACGAGCAGTACTTC. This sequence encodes CARSLVFAAGGPAAYEQYF.

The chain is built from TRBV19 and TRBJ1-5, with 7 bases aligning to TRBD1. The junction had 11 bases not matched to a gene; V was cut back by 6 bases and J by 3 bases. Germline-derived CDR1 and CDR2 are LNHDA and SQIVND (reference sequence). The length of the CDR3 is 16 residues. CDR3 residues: CASSTGQAYLNQPQHF. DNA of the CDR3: TGTGCCAGTAGCACCGGACAGGCTTACCTCAATCAGCCCCAGCATTTT.

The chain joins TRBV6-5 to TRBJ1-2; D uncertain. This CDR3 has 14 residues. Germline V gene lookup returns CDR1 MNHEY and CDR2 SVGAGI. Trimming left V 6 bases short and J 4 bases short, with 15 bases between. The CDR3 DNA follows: TGTGCCAGCAGCCCAGTAACAACGTTCTATGGCTACACCTTC. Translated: CASSPVTTFYGYTF.